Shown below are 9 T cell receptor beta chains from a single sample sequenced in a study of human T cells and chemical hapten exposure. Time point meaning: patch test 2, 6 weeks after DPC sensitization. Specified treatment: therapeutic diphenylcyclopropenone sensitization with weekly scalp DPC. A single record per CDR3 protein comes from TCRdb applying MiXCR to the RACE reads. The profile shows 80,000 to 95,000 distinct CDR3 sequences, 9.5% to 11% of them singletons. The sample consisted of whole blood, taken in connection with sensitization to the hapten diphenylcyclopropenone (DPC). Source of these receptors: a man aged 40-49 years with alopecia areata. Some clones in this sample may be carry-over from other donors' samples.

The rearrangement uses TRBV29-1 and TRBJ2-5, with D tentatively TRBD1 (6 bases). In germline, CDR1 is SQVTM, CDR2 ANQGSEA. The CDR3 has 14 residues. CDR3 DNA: TGCAGTGGAGACCTCGGACAGAACCAAGAGACCCAGTACTTC. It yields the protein CSGDLGQNQETQYF.

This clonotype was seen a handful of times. In DNA form, the CDR3 reads TGTGCCAGCAGCTTCCAGGGGGGCGATGAGCAGTTCTTC. It codes for CASSFQGGDEQFF. The genes are TRBV5-4 and TRBJ2-1, with D perhaps matching TRBD1 (7 bases). The CDR3 runs 13 residues. Trimming cost V 2 bases and J 8 bases, with 11 bases left between them. CDR1 SGHNT and CDR2 YYREEE come from the germline V gene (reference sequence).

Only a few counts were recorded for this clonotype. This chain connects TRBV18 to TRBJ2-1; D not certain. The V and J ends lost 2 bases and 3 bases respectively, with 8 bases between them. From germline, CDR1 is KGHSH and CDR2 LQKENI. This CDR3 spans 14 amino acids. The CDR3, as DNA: TGTGCCAGCTCACCATACGGCGGCTACAATGAGCAGTTCTTC. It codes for CASSPYGGYNEQFF.

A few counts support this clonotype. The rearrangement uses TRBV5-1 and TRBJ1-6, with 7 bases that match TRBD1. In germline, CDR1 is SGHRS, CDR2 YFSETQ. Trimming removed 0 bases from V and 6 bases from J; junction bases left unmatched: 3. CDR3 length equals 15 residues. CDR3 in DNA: TGCGCCAGCAGCTTGGAGGGGGCGGTTAATTCACCCCTCCACTTT. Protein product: CASSLEGAVNSPLHF.

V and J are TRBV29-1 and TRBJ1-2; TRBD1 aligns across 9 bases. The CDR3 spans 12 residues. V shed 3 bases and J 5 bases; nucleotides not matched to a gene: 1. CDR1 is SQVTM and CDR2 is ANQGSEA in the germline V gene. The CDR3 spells CSVDGTGYGYTF. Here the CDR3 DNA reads TGCAGCGTTGACGGGACAGGGTATGGCTACACCTTC. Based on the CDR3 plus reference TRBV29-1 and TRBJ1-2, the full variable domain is SAVISQKPSRDICQRGTSLTIQCQVDSQVTMMFWYRQQPGQSLTLIATANQGSEATYESGFVIDKFPISRPNLTFSTLTVSNMSPEDSSIYLCSVDGTGYGYTFGSGTRLTVV.

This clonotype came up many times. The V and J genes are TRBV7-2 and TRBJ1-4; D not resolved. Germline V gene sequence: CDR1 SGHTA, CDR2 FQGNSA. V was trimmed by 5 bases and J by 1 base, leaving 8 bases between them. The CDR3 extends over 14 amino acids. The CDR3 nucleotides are TGTGCCAGCAGCCGGGAGGTAACTAATGAAAAACTGTTTTTT. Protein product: CASSREVTNEKLFF.

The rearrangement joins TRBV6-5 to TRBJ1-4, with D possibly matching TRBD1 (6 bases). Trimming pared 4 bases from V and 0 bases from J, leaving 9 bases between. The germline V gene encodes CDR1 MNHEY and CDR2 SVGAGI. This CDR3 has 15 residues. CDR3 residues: CASSSEGATNEKLFF. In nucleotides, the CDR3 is TGTGCCAGCAGTTCCGAGGGGGCAACTAATGAAAAACTGTTTTTT.

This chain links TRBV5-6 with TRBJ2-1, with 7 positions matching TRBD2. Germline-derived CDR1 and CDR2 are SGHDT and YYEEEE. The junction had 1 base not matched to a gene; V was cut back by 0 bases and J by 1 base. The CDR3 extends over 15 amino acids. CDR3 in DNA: TGTGCCAGCAGCTTGGGAGCGGGATCCTACAATGAGCAGTTCTTC. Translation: CASSLGAGSYNEQFF.

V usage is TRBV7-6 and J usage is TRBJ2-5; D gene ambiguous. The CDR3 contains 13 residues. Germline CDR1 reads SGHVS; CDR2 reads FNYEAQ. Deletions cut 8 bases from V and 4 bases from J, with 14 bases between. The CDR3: CASGRLSRETQYF. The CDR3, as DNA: TGTGCCAGCGGTCGACTTTCAAGAGAGACCCAGTACTTC. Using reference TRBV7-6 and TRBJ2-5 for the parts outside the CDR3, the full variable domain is GAGVSQSPRYKVTKRGQDVALRCDPISGHVSLYWYRQALGQGPEFLTYFNYEAQQDKSGLPNDRFSAERPEGSISTLTIQRTEQRDSAMYRCASGRLSRETQYFGPGTRLLVL.